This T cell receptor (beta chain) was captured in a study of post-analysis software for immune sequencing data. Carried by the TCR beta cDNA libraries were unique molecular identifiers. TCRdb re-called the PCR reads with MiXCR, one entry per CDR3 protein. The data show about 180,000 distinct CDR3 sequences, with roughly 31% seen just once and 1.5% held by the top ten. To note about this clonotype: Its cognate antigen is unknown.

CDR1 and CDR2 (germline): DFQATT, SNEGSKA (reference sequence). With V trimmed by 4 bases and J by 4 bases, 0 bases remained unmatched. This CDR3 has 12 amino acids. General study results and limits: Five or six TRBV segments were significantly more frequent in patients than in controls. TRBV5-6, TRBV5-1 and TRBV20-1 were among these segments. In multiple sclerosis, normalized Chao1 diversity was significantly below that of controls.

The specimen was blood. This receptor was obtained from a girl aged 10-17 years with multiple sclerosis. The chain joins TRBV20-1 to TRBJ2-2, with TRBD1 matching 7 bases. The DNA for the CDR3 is TGCAGTGCTACAGGGGGCACCGGGGAGCTGTTTTTT. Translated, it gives CSATGGTGELFF.